Listed here are 29 T cell receptor beta chains from one sample, sequenced in a study of OX40 agonist ivuxolimab in advanced cancers. The data were produced by immunoSEQ multiplex PCR, yet TCRdb's version contains in-frame clones alone and is incomplete. The sample contains roughly 20,000 clones, approximately 79% of which appear only once. Sequencing used CD4+ or CD8+ T cells sorted from blood, obtained in a trial of the OX40 agonist ivuxolimab. These receptors were taken from an adult with an advanced solid tumor such as melanoma, head and neck, liver or kidney cancer.

V and J are TRBV4-1 and TRBJ2-1; unclear D gene. Germline V gives CDR1 MGHRA, CDR2 YSYEKL. The CDR3 contains 14 residues. The V end was cut by 7 bases, the J end by 5 bases, with 15 bases between. CDR3 loop: CASKSLGSDNEQFF. The CDR3 DNA is TGCGCCAGCAAGAGCCTAGGGTCGGACAATGAGCAGTTCTTC.

The CDR3 bases are TGTGCCAGCAGCTTGTTTAGGGGTCTCCAAGAGACCCAGTACTTC. This encodes CASSLFRGLQETQYF. This sequence joins TRBV7-7 and TRBJ2-5, with D maybe TRBD1 (5 bases). Germline V CDR1 and CDR2: SSHAT, FNYEAQ (reference sequence). Trimming took off 3 bases at V and 1 base at J, with 12 bases between the two ends. CDR3 length: 15 residues.

This clone was detected once. The chain links TRBV5-1 to TRBJ1-1; a weak D match, TRBD1 (6 bases). The CDR3 extends over 15 amino acids. Per the germline V gene, CDR1 is SGHRS and CDR2 is YFSETQ. Trimming cost V 1 base and J 3 bases, with 13 bases left between them. Here the CDR3 reads CASSLTGKGYTEAFF. DNA of the CDR3: TGCGCCAGCAGCTTGACAGGGAAGGGTTACACTGAAGCTTTCTTT.

The V call is TRBV7-9, the J call TRBJ1-1; no clear D gene. V lost 6 bases to trimming and J lost 1 base, with 12 bases between them. The CDR3 is made up of 14 amino acids. Germline CDR1 reads SEHNR; CDR2 reads FQNEAQ (reference sequence). The CDR3 DNA is TGTGCCAGCAGATCTTCGGGAACGAACACTGAAGCTTTCTTT. Translated: CASRSSGTNTEAFF.

The genes are TRBV19 and TRBJ2-7, with D tentatively TRBD1 (6 bases). The CDR3 runs 12 residues. CDR1 and CDR2 from the germline V gene are LNHDA and SQIVND (reference sequence). The V gene lost 11 bases and the J gene lost 2 bases, with 13 bases spanning the gap. The CDR3 nucleotides read TGTGCCGCCGGGACATTCCCCTACGAGCAGTACTTC. Translating gives CAAGTFPYEQYF.

The chain couples TRBV9 to TRBJ2-1, with TRBD2 matching 11 bases. The germline gives CDR1 SGDLS, CDR2 YYNGEE. With V trimmed by 6 bases and J by 5 bases, 10 bases remained unmatched. There are 16 residues in the CDR3. The CDR3 sequence: CASNLAGGGWDNEQFF. The CDR3 nucleotides are TGTGCCAGCAATCTAGCGGGGGGTGGCTGGGACAATGAGCAGTTCTTC.

The chain links TRBV2 to TRBJ2-7, with a tentative D call TRBD1 (6 bases). The ends were cut back, 10 bases at V and 2 bases at J, with 18 bases in the middle. Germline loops: CDR1 SNHLY, CDR2 FYNNEI. This CDR3 has 14 amino acids. CDR3 nucleotides: TGTGCCACCTCAAGACTGGACAGCCCCTACGAGCAGTACTTC. Its protein is CATSRLDSPYEQYF.

This chain joins TRBV5-1 and TRBJ2-3; D perhaps matches TRBD2 (7 bases). The V and J ends lost 1 base and 2 bases respectively, with 14 bases between them. This CDR3 has 16 residues. Germline CDR1 reads SGHRS; CDR2 reads YFSETQ. The chain's CDR3 is CASSLNREGPTDTQYF. The CDR3 nucleotides read TGCGCCAGCAGCTTGAACAGGGAGGGACCCACAGATACGCAGTATTTT.

This rearrangement joins TRBV5-1 to TRBJ2-7; D ambiguous. V lost 0 bases and J lost 4, with 5 bases in between. CDR3 size: 12 residues. CDR1 is SGHRS and CDR2 is YFSETQ in the germline V gene. CDR3 sequence (DNA): TGCGCCAGCAGCTTGGAAAATTACGAGCAGTACTTC. This translates into CASSLENYEQYF.

The rearrangement links TRBV13 to TRBJ2-7, with TRBD1 matching over 9 bases. This CDR3 has 14 amino acids. V lost 3 bases, J lost 5 bases, and 5 bases stayed unmatched. CDR1 PRHDT and CDR2 FYEKMQ come from the germline V gene (reference sequence). The CDR3 coding sequence is TGTGCCAGCAGCTTGACAGGGGGAAGGGACGAGCAGTACTTC. This sequence encodes CASSLTGGRDEQYF.

The rearrangement uses TRBV4-1 and TRBJ1-2; TRBD1 matches at 10 bases. Germline CDR1 MGHRA, CDR2 YSYEKL. This CDR3 has 15 amino acids. Germline trimming cut 2 bases from V and 2 bases from J; bases unmatched to any gene: 2. In DNA, the CDR3 is TGCGCCAGCAGCCAACCGGGACAGGGGAACTATGGCTACACCTTC. Its protein is CASSQPGQGNYGYTF.

The chain recombines TRBV2 with TRBJ1-1; 7 bases map to TRBD1. Germline V gene sequence: CDR1 SNHLY, CDR2 FYNNEI. The V segment lost 5 bases and the J segment 4 bases; nucleotides outside the gene matches: 7. The CDR3 has 14 residues. For the CDR3, the DNA is TGTGCCAGCAGTCCCCGGGCAGGGGGCACTGAAGCTTTCTTT. Encoded protein: CASSPRAGGTEAFF.

The CDR3 here is CASGLILTGRETQYF. CDR3 coding DNA: TGTGCTAGTGGTTTGATTCTGACAGGGCGAGAGACCCAGTACTTC. The chain carries TRBV12-5 and TRBJ2-5, with 7 bases lining up with TRBD1. Germline V lookup: CDR1 LGHNT, CDR2 FRNRAP. This CDR3 is 15 amino acids long. V dropped 2 bases and J dropped 4; count of bases not matched to a gene: 7.

The chain joins TRBV11-3 to TRBJ2-1; D might be TRBD1 or TRBD2, each matching 6 bases. V lost 5 bases and J 8 bases, leaving 22 bases between the germline ends. CDR1 is SGHNT, CDR2 YENEEA, per germline. The length of the CDR3 is 16 residues. The CDR3 DNA reads as TGTGCCAGCAGCCCGAGGGGGGCGCTATCCTCCCATGAGCAGTTCTTC. Amino acid sequence: CASSPRGALSSHEQFF.

The chain couples TRBV27 to TRBJ2-1; tentatively, D is TRBD2 (5 bases). Germline V gene data show CDR1 as MNHEY and CDR2 as SMNVEV (reference sequence). V was clipped by 6 bases and J by 12 bases, with 15 bases between them. This CDR3 contains 12 residues. This chain's CDR3 is CASRSIPGWQFF. The CDR3 nucleotides read TGTGCCAGCAGATCCATACCGGGATGGCAGTTCTTC.

Many counts were recorded for this clone. V and J are TRBV4-3 and TRBJ2-1; 9 bases align to TRBD1. The V and J ends lost 0 bases and 9 bases, in that order; junction bases with no gene match: 6. The CDR3 totals 15 residues. CDR1 LGHNA and CDR2 YSLEER come from the germline V gene. The CDR3 bases are TGCGCCAGCAGCCAAGAAAGGACAGGGGCGGTTGAGCAGTTCTTC. Amino acids: CASSQERTGAVEQFF.

The CDR3 coding sequence is TGCGCCAGCAGCCAAATACAGGGGCAAAATGAAAAACTGTTTTTT. Its translation is CASSQIQGQNEKLFF. The rearrangement links TRBV4-1 to TRBJ1-4; 7 bases align to TRBD1. Germline loops: CDR1 MGHRA, CDR2 YSYEKL. J lost 5 bases, V lost 2 bases, and 5 bases had no gene match. This CDR3 has 15 residues.

The CDR3 reads CASSPLGSEQYF. CDR3 in DNA: TGTGCCAGCAGCCCATTGGGTTCCGAGCAGTACTTC. The V call is TRBV5-5, the J call TRBJ2-7; D gene ambiguous. This CDR3 contains 12 residues. Per germline, CDR1 SGHKS and CDR2 YYEKEE (reference sequence). V was cut by 4 bases and J by 6 bases, with 11 bases left in between.

This chain connects TRBV19 to TRBJ1-1; D remains ambiguous. Germline lookup yields CDR1 LNHDA and CDR2 SQIVND (reference sequence). This CDR3 contains 12 residues. The V end lost 1 base, the J end lost 6 bases, and 6 bases lay between the germline ends. CDR3 loop: CASSIGAAEAFF. The CDR3 DNA reads TGTGCCAGTAGTATAGGCGCTGCTGAAGCTTTCTTT. Combining the CDR3 with reference TRBV19 and TRBJ1-1 gives the whole variable domain DGGITQSPKYLFRKEGQNVTLSCEQNLNHDAMYWYRQDPGQGLRLIYYSQIVNDFQKGDIAEGYSVSREKKESFPLTVTSAQKNPTAFYLCASSIGAAEAFFGQGTRLTVV.

V usage is TRBV4-3 and J usage is TRBJ1-6; D not certain. The V end lost 0 bases, the J end lost 0 bases, and 3 bases lay between the germline ends. The CDR3 length is 15 residues. Looked up from germline, CDR1 is LGHNA and CDR2 is YSLEER. The CDR3 loop is CASSQDSSYNSPLHF. In DNA form, the CDR3 reads TGCGCCAGCAGCCAAGATAGCTCCTATAATTCACCCCTCCACTTT.

The chain has TRBV11-2 and TRBJ2-7, with TRBD2 identical over 7 bases. CDR3 length: 16 amino acids. Germline V gives CDR1 SGHAT, CDR2 FQNNGV. V gave up 1 base and J gave up 0 bases; unmatched junction bases: 6. The CDR3 loop is CASSLALGGGSYEQYF. The DNA for the CDR3 is TGTGCCAGCAGCTTAGCCCTGGGCGGGGGCTCCTACGAGCAGTACTTC.

The chain links TRBV19 to TRBJ2-2; no definite D call. The CDR3 has 14 amino acids. Germline V gives CDR1 LNHDA, CDR2 SQIVND (reference sequence). Deletions cut 8 bases from V and 1 base from J, with 11 bases between. This CDR3 reads CASSYLGNTGELFF. The CDR3 region has the DNA TGTGCCAGTTCCTACCTAGGGAACACCGGGGAGCTGTTTTTT.

This chain uses TRBV11-2 with TRBJ1-1; D uncertain. The germline V and J ends were trimmed by 1 base and 5 bases, with 8 bases remaining between them. The CDR3 runs 13 residues. CDR1 is SGHAT and CDR2 is FQNNGV in the germline V gene. The CDR3 DNA follows: TGTGCCAGCAGCTTAGTAGGTGGGACTGAAGCTTTCTTT. Translating it yields CASSLVGGTEAFF.

This clone was recorded a few times. The V and J genes are TRBV7-9 and TRBJ1-2; 11 bases fit TRBD1. This CDR3 region has 15 residues. Germline trimming cut 1 base from V and 3 bases from J; bases unmatched to any gene: 1. Per germline, CDR1 SEHNR and CDR2 FQNEAQ (reference sequence). CDR3 in amino acids: CASSLGTGGDYGYTF. CDR3 DNA: TGTGCCAGCAGCTTAGGGACAGGGGGCGACTATGGCTACACCTTC.

This clone was observed a handful of times. The genes are TRBV9 and TRBJ1-6; D not resolved. Germline V gene lookup returns CDR1 SGDLS and CDR2 YYNGEE. The ends were cut back, 4 bases at V and 1 base at J, with 0 bases in the middle. This CDR3 contains 12 residues. The CDR3: CASSSYNSPLHF. Here the CDR3 DNA reads TGTGCCAGCAGCTCCTATAATTCACCCCTCCACTTT.

The gene calls are TRBV11-2 and TRBJ2-7, with D perhaps matching TRBD1 (6 bases). The CDR3 loop spans 13 amino acids. V was trimmed by 3 bases and J by 4 bases, leaving 10 bases between them. In germline, CDR1 is SGHAT, CDR2 FQNNGV. The CDR3 loop reads CASSLGAWYEQYF. The CDR3 nucleotides are TGTGCCAGCAGCTTGGGGGCATGGTACGAGCAGTACTTC. The entire variable domain, with the rest obtained from reference TRBV11-2 and TRBJ2-7, is as follows: EAGVAQSPRYKIIEKRQSVAFWCNPISGHATLYWYQQILGQGPKLLIQFQNNGVVDDSQLPKDRFSAERLKGVDSTLKIQPAKLEDSAVYLCASSLGAWYEQYFGPGTRLTVT.

The rearrangement joins TRBV28 to TRBJ1-5; TRBD1 is a possible D gene (5 bases). The CDR3 has 17 residues. Germline V gene lookup returns CDR1 MDHEN and CDR2 SYDVKM. Trimming shortened V by 7 bases and J by 3 bases, and 22 bases separated the two germline ends. The CDR3 DNA is TGTGCCAGCACCTCCCGAGCCGCTCGGGGCTTCAATCAGCCCCAGCATTTT. This gives the protein CASTSRAARGFNQPQHF.

This chain links TRBV28 with TRBJ1-5; D unresolved. With 3 bases removed from V and 3 bases from J, the gap between germline ends came to 9 bases. This CDR3 has 14 amino acids. Germline loops: CDR1 MDHEN, CDR2 SYDVKM. In nucleotides, the CDR3 is TGTGCCAGCAGTTTGGAGGAATCCAATCAGCCCCAGCATTTT. Its protein is CASSLEESNQPQHF.

The gene calls are TRBV6-6 and TRBJ2-5; D might be TRBD1 or TRBD2, each matching 5 bases. Between the trimmed V and J ends, which lost 6 bases and 13 bases, there was a span of 21 bases. CDR1 MNHNY and CDR2 SVGAGI come from the germline V gene (reference sequence). This CDR3 has 13 residues. CDR3 nucleotides: TGTGCCAGCAGCTCCGGACTTCTGGGGCAATCGTACTTC. Its protein is CASSSGLLGQSYF.